The 8 T cell receptor beta chains presented below share a single source sample, sequenced in a study of blood T cells in healthy people across ages. Alongside a J-beta primer mix, a sample-barcoded 5' primer served in a second PCR lasting about 7 to 11 cycles. A single record per CDR3 protein comes from TCRdb applying MiXCR to the 5' RACE reads. Of about 1.6 million distinct CDR3 sequences in the sample, around 36% were seen once. The sequencing input was blood. The receptors originated from a young woman in good health.

This clonotype was seen a few times. A junction boundary mismatches the germline segment, possibly from a read error. The chain has TRBV4-2 and TRBJ2-7, with 10 bases lining up with TRBD2. The J call may be in error: the DNA end matches TRBJ2-5 better. The CDR3 runs to 17 residues. The germline V gene has CDR1 LGHNA and CDR2 YNFKEQ. CDR3 DNA: TGTGCCAACAGCCAAGATCCGGCTAGCGGGGGTAGAGAGACCCAGTACTTC. Translated, it gives CANSQDPASGGRETQYF.

This clonotype was seen only a few times. The J gene is TRBJ2-7, the V gene TRBV21-1; TRBD1 is the table's D call and was not checked against the DNA. TRBV21-1 constitutes a pseudogene. This CDR3 has 16 amino acids. CDR3 coding DNA: TGTGCCAGCAGCAAGGAGGACAGGGGGAAATCCTACGAGCAGTACTTC. It translates to CASSKEDRGKSYEQYF.

The chain is built from TRBV5-6 and TRBJ2-7; TRBD1 is a possible D gene (5 bases). The V gene's germline CDR1 is SGHDT and CDR2 YYEEEE. V gave up 0 bases and J gave up 0 bases, with 7 bases separating them. This CDR3 comprises 14 residues. The CDR3 loop is CASSLADTSYEQYF. In DNA form, the CDR3 reads TGTGCCAGCAGCTTGGCGGACACCTCCTACGAGCAGTACTTC.

This clonotype was detected a few times. The chain is built from TRBV7-9 and TRBJ1-1; unclear D gene. V was shortened by 4 bases and J by 10 bases, with 13 bases between the two germline ends. CDR1 is SEHNR and CDR2 is FQNEAQ in the germline V gene (reference sequence). This CDR3 comprises 12 residues. The CDR3 loop reads CASSSGPLRAFF. The CDR3, as DNA: TGTGCCAGCAGCTCGGGCCCTCTTCGAGCTTTCTTT.

This clonotype was seen only a few times. The rearrangement links TRBV20-1 to TRBJ2-4; 8 bases match TRBD1. CDR1 is DFQATT, CDR2 SNEGSKA, per germline (reference sequence). CDR3 length: 14 residues. V gave up 0 bases and J gave up 7 bases; unmatched junction bases: 5. The CDR3 DNA follows: TGCAGTGCTAGAGATCTCGGACAGGGTAACATTCAGTACTTC. It is translated as CSARDLGQGNIQYF.

V usage is TRBV4-1 and J usage is TRBJ1-2; no clear D gene. Between the trimmed V and J ends, which lost 1 base and 9 bases, there was a span of 24 bases. Per the germline V gene, CDR1 is MGHRA and CDR2 is YSYEKL. The length of the CDR3 is 17 residues. The CDR3, as DNA: TGCGCCAGCAGCCAAGCAACCCCCCTACGAGGCGGCGATAGCTACACCTTC. Amino acid sequence: CASSQATPLRGGDSYTF.

This clonotype was counted between two and nine times. Here the CDR3 reads CASSLNRDRGYSDTQYF. The CDR3 DNA sequence: TGCGCCAGCAGCTTGAACCGGGACAGGGGATATTCAGATACGCAGTATTTT. The chain combines TRBV5-1 with TRBJ2-3, with 10 bases lining up with TRBD1. The CDR3 is made up of 17 amino acids. Germline CDR1 SGHRS, CDR2 YFSETQ. V gave up 1 base and J gave up 4 bases; unmatched junction bases: 9.

A word on this clonotype: A much larger clone sits a single nucleotide away, making a read error possible. V is TRBV29-1 and J is TRBJ2-1; D gene unclear. CDR1 and CDR2 from the germline V gene are SQVTM and ANQGSEA. CDR3 length equals 14 residues. V dropped 3 bases and J dropped 3 bases, with 12 bases sitting between them. This CDR3 is CSVDFRFLYNEQFF. CDR3 nucleotides: TGCAGCGTTGACTTTCGATTCCTCTACAATGAGCAGTTCTTC.